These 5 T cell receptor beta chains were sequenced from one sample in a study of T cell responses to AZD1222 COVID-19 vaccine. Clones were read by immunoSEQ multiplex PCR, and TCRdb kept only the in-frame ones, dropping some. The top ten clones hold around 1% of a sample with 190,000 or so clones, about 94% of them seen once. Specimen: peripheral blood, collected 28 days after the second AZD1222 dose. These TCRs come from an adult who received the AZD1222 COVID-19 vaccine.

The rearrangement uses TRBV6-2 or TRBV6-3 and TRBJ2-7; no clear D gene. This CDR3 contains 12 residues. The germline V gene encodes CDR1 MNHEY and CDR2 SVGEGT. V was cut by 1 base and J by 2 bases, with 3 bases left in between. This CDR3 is CASSYYPYEQYF. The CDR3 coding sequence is TGTGCCAGCAGTTACTACCCCTACGAGCAGTACTTC.

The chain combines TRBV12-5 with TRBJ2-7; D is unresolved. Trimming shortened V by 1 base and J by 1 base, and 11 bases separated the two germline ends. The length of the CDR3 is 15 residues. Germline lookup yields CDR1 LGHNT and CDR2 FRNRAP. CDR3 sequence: CASGLARNPSYEQYF. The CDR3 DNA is TGTGCTAGTGGTTTGGCTCGAAACCCGTCCTACGAGCAGTACTTC.

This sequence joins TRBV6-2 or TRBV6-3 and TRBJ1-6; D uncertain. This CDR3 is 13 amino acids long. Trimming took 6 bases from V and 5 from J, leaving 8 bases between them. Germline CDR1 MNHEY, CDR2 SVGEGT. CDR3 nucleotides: TGTGCCAGCAGCTGGGCTCATAATTCACCCCTCCACTTT. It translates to CASSWAHNSPLHF.

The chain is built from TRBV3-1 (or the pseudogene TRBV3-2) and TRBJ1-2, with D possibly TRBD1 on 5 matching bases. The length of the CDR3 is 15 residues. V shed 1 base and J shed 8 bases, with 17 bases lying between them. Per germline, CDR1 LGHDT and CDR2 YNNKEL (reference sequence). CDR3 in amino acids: CASSQGGDGGGGYTF. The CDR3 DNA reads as TGTGCCAGCAGCCAAGGGGGGGACGGAGGCGGCGGCTACACCTTC.

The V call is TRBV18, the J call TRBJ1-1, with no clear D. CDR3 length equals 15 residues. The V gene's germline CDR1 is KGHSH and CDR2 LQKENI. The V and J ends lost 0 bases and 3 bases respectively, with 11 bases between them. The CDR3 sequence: CASSPPPRRDTEAFF. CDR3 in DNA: TGTGCCAGCTCACCACCGCCCAGGCGGGACACTGAAGCTTTCTTT. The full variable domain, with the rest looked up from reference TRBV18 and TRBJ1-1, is NAGVMQNPRHLVRRRGQEARLRCSPMKGHSHVYWYRQLPEEGLKFMVYLQKENIIDESGMPKERFSAEFPKEGPSILRIQQVVRGDSAAYFCASSPPPRRDTEAFFGQGTRLTVV.